Given below is one TCR beta chain in context. Its antigen is as yet unknown. The data belong to a study of blood T cells in healthy people across ages. Findings of the study overall: The lack of PBMC sorting stopped any conclusive naive versus antigen-experienced comparison.

Together with a sample-barcoded 5' primer, a J-beta primer mix was included in a second PCR lasting roughly 6 to 12 cycles. All cDNA molecules were each tagged by a template-switch adaptor with 12 random nucleotides. TCRdb redid the calling of the 5' RACE reads with MiXCR, one entry per CDR3 protein. The sample lists some 940,000 distinct CDR3 sequences, roughly 29% seen once, with roughly a tenth in the top ten. The same specimen was also included in a second study, on T cells of mothers and their children. That report adds: Regardless of relatedness, pairs show thymic selection shaping TCR recombination output in a similar manner.

This TCR came from a woman aged 40-49 years in good health. The sequencing sample was made of blood.

As DNA, the CDR3 is TGCGCCAGCAACCGGGACAGGGGGAATCACGAGCAGTACTTC. It codes for CASNRDRGNHEQYF. V usage is TRBV5-1 and J usage is TRBJ2-5, with 11 bases matching TRBD1. The DNA matches TRBJ2-7 better at its end, which makes the J call doubtful. Germline assignment: CDR1 SGHRS and CDR2 YFSETQ. The CDR3 covers 14 residues.